This entry features one T cell receptor beta chain sequence. This clone turned up a few times. Its antigen remains unidentified. No much larger clone exists at a distance of one base, and base qualities are not known. V drops 0 bases and J drops 0 bases, leaving 18 bases in between. Based on the germline V gene, the CDR1 and CDR2 sequences are SGHRS and YFSETQ. From the cysteine up to the phenylalanine, the CDR3 has a length of 19 residues. CDR3 DNA is the only sequence kept; it has 57 bases, read in frame from the first base. Repertoires were sampled multiple times during chemoradiotherapy, which allowed clonal expansion in the tumor microenvironment to be followed. The data were obtained in a study of chemoradiotherapy in HPV16-positive cancers (dated by TCRdb to between 2020 and 2023). Concerning the study at large: Using functional T-cell assays on cells from a couple of HPV16-positive patients, the researchers defined candidate HPV-specific T-cell clones and common TCR motifs. The study asked whether T-cell immunity to the HPV oncoproteins E6 and E7 changes during chemoradiotherapy and whether this immunity affects survival. The candidate HPV-specific TCRs and motifs were then tracked in TCR repertoires from over 80 patients with HPV-related cancers.

What the authors observed across the whole study: The functional definition of HPV-specific T cells came from only two HPV16-positive patients, and the survival association was reported for HPV16-positive patients. In HPV16-positive patients, expansion of HPV-responsive T cells during chemoradiotherapy was associated with improved recurrence-free survival. Expansion of candidate HPV-specific clones and E7-related TCR motifs was observed in the tumor microenvironment during treatment, whereas no such expansion was observed for non-HPV-specific T cells.

The library was produced with the immunoSEQ multiplex PCR assay. Imported from immuneACCESS, the table was reduced by TCRdb to in-frame sequences with V and J called. These copies leave out some clones; in studies compared against another copy, an unresolved V gene accounts for under half, and the cause of the remainder is not known. Present in this sample are around 30,000 clones, approximately 88% of which were seen just once. The ten most abundant clones make up about 5.1% of the sample. The rearranged chain carries TRBV5-1 and TRBJ1-4; possibly the D gene is TRBD1, per 5 matching bases. Source: blood, taken from a patient who underwent chemoradiotherapy. The TCR originated in a human donor with HPV-associated anogenital cancer. CDR3 protein: CASSLGAPGPNATNEKLFF. DNA sequence: TGCGCCAGCAGCTTGGGGGCCCCAGGGCCCAATGCAACTAATGAAAAACTGTTTTTT.